Listed below are T cell receptor beta chains from one sample, sequenced in a study of control samples from healthy donors and cancer patients. Method: immunoSEQ multiplex PCR; TCRdb's copy keeps in-frame clones and lacks some. Of 100,000 to 150,000 clones listed, over 85% are singletons. The specimen was blood. These receptors originate from a man between 18 and 35 years old in good health. The CDR3 runs from the conserved cysteine through the conserved F or W. The order of the fields is J gene, clone size, D gene, V gene, CDR3 DNA, CDR3 protein. A D gene is named only where the DNA matches it firmly. Size is omitted from some rows. Given values are once, few, many or a class for expanded clones.

j_gene: TRBJ2-7
abundance: .
d_gene: TRBD1
v_gene: TRBV6-1
CDR3nt: TGTGCCAGCAGTGAGCCCGGGACAGCTTACGAGCAGTACTTC
CDR3aa: CASSEPGTAYEQYF

j_gene: TRBJ2-1
abundance: .
d_gene: TRBD2
v_gene: TRBV19
CDR3nt: TGTGCCAGTAGGAGACTAGCGGGGTTGAATGAGCAGTTCTTC
CDR3aa: CASRRLAGLNEQFF

j_gene: TRBJ1-2
abundance: .
d_gene: TRBD1
v_gene: TRBV12-5
CDR3nt: TGTGCTAGTGGTCTCTCCGGGGGACAGGGGATAGGCTATGGCTACACCTTC
CDR3aa: CASGLSGGQGIGYGYTF

j_gene: TRBJ1-5
abundance: .
d_gene: .
v_gene: TRBV28
CDR3nt: TGTGCCAGCAGTTTAAGTTCGAGGGGGGTTCGTCAGCCCCAGCATTTT
CDR3aa: CASSLSSRGVRQPQHF

j_gene: TRBJ2-5
abundance: .
d_gene: TRBD1
v_gene: TRBV5-1
CDR3nt: TGCGCCAGCAGCCTCCATAGAACAGGGGACGAGACCCAGTACTTC
CDR3aa: CASSLHRTGDETQYF

j_gene: TRBJ2-3
abundance: .
d_gene: .
v_gene: TRBV4-1
CDR3nt: TGCGCCAGCAGCCGAGTCGGCACAGATACGCAGTATTTT
CDR3aa: CASSRVGTDTQYF

j_gene: TRBJ1-1
abundance: .
d_gene: .
v_gene: TRBV16
CDR3nt: TGTGCCAGCAGCCCACCGGCCCTTGGGGCTTTCTTT
CDR3aa: CASSPPALGAFF

j_gene: TRBJ2-7
abundance: .
d_gene: .
v_gene: TRBV7-2
CDR3nt: TGTGCCAGCAGTCTGGACTTTAACGAGCAGTACTTC
CDR3aa: CASSLDFNEQYF

j_gene: TRBJ1-4
abundance: .
d_gene: .
v_gene: TRBV29-1
CDR3nt: TGCAGCGTTGAAGGGGCGGAAGGGGGGAATGAAAAACTGTTTTTT
CDR3aa: CSVEGAEGGNEKLFF

j_gene: TRBJ2-3
abundance: .
d_gene: TRBD2
v_gene: TRBV5-4
CDR3nt: TGTGCCAGCAGTTGGGGACTAGCGGGGGTGACAGATACGCAGTATTTT
CDR3aa: CASSWGLAGVTDTQYF

j_gene: TRBJ1-5
abundance: .
d_gene: TRBD1
v_gene: TRBV6-5
CDR3nt: TGTGCCAGCAAACTTTCCGGGACAGGGAATCAGCCCCAGCATTTT
CDR3aa: CASKLSGTGNQPQHF

j_gene: TRBJ1-1
abundance: .
d_gene: .
v_gene: TRBV7-9
CDR3nt: TGTGCCAACAAAGAAAGGGAGGCAGCTTTCTTT
CDR3aa: CANKEREAAFF

j_gene: TRBJ1-2
abundance: .
d_gene: TRBD1
v_gene: TRBV3-1/TRBV3-2
CDR3nt: TGTGCCAGCAGCCCCCGGACAGGGCCTAACTATGGCTACACCTTC
CDR3aa: CASSPRTGPNYGYTF

j_gene: TRBJ1-1
abundance: once
d_gene: .
v_gene: TRBV19
CDR3nt: TGTGCCAGTAGCCCCATCCGGTGGCGGACTGAAGCTTTCTTT
CDR3aa: CASSPIRWRTEAFF

j_gene: TRBJ2-3
abundance: .
d_gene: .
v_gene: TRBV5-1
CDR3nt: TGCGCCAGCAGCTTGACTAGCTTCGGGGCAGGTGGAGATACGCAGTATTTT
CDR3aa: CASSLTSFGAGGDTQYF

j_gene: TRBJ2-5
abundance: once
d_gene: .
v_gene: TRBV21-1
CDR3nt: TGTGCCAGCAGCAACCTGGTAGCTACACTTTCTGAGACCCAGTACTTC
CDR3aa: CASSNLVATLSETQYF

j_gene: TRBJ1-2
abundance: .
d_gene: .
v_gene: TRBV6-5
CDR3nt: TGTGCCAGCAGTCCGGGGACCTATGGCTACACCTTC
CDR3aa: CASSPGTYGYTF

j_gene: TRBJ2-3
abundance: .
d_gene: TRBD2
v_gene: TRBV11-2
CDR3nt: TGTGCCAGCAGCTTTTTCCTAGCGGGGAACACAGATACGCAGTATTTT
CDR3aa: CASSFFLAGNTDTQYF

j_gene: TRBJ1-2
abundance: .
d_gene: .
v_gene: TRBV2
CDR3nt: TGTGCCAGCAGAGCCGTCGGCGGGGTGATTTCTTCATATGGCTACACCTTC
CDR3aa: CASRAVGGVISSYGYTF

j_gene: TRBJ2-5
abundance: .
d_gene: .
v_gene: TRBV7-2
CDR3nt: TGTGCCAGCAGAACATCGGGCGGGACCCAGTACTTC
CDR3aa: CASRTSGGTQYF

j_gene: TRBJ2-1
abundance: .
d_gene: TRBD1
v_gene: TRBV13
CDR3nt: TGTGCCAGCAGCCCCGGGACAGGGGGCAATGAGCAGTTCTTC
CDR3aa: CASSPGTGGNEQFF

j_gene: TRBJ1-2
abundance: .
d_gene: .
v_gene: TRBV7-9
CDR3nt: TGTGCCAGCAGCCTGTCGAGGGACTATGGCTACACCTTC
CDR3aa: CASSLSRDYGYTF

j_gene: TRBJ2-3
abundance: .
d_gene: TRBD2
v_gene: TRBV2
CDR3nt: TGTGCCAGATCCGGGGGGGATCACACAGATACGCAGTATTTT
CDR3aa: CARSGGDHTDTQYF

j_gene: TRBJ1-6
abundance: .
d_gene: .
v_gene: TRBV12-3/TRBV12-4
CDR3nt: TGTGCCAGCAGTGGCTCCTATAATTCACCCCTCCACTTT
CDR3aa: CASSGSYNSPLHF

j_gene: TRBJ2-5
abundance: .
d_gene: TRBD2
v_gene: TRBV7-9
CDR3nt: TGTGCCAGCAGCTTCCCCGGGACTAGCAGCCAAGAGACCCAGTACTTC
CDR3aa: CASSFPGTSSQETQYF

j_gene: TRBJ2-3
abundance: .
d_gene: TRBD1
v_gene: TRBV5-1
CDR3nt: TGCGCCAGCAGCACCGGACAGGGCACAGATACGCAGTATTTT
CDR3aa: CASSTGQGTDTQYF

j_gene: TRBJ2-2
abundance: .
d_gene: TRBD2
v_gene: TRBV11-2
CDR3nt: TGTGCCAGCAGCTTCGGACTAGCGGGGGTCACCGGGGAGCTGTTTTTT
CDR3aa: CASSFGLAGVTGELFF

j_gene: TRBJ2-3
abundance: .
d_gene: .
v_gene: TRBV7-9
CDR3nt: TGTGCCAGCAGCTTAGCGCCTGCAGATACGCAGTATTTT
CDR3aa: CASSLAPADTQYF

j_gene: TRBJ1-6
abundance: .
d_gene: .
v_gene: TRBV3-1/TRBV3-2
CDR3nt: TGTGCCAGCAGCTTTCGAGGGGTACCCCTCCACTTT
CDR3aa: CASSFRGVPLHF

j_gene: TRBJ2-3
abundance: .
d_gene: .
v_gene: TRBV1
CDR3nt: TGCACCAGCAGCCATCCCCCCAGGACTCGGGCGGATACGCAGTATTTT
CDR3aa: CTSSHPPRTRADTQYF

j_gene: TRBJ1-1
abundance: .
d_gene: .
v_gene: TRBV7-9
CDR3nt: TGTGCCAGCAGCTTAGTGGGGTCCGACACTGAAGCTTTCTTT
CDR3aa: CASSLVGSDTEAFF

j_gene: TRBJ2-7
abundance: .
d_gene: .
v_gene: TRBV11-3
CDR3nt: TGTGCCAGCAGCTCGTCAGGGGACCCTAACGAGCAGTACTTC
CDR3aa: CASSSSGDPNEQYF

j_gene: TRBJ2-7
abundance: once
d_gene: .
v_gene: TRBV6-5
CDR3nt: TGTGCCACTGGCCCCTTGGGGCGCGAGCAGTACTTC
CDR3aa: CATGPLGREQYF

j_gene: TRBJ2-2
abundance: once
d_gene: TRBD2
v_gene: TRBV7-7
CDR3nt: TGTGCCAGCAGCTCCGGACTAGCGGGGGTTTCAGGGGAGCTGTTTTTT
CDR3aa: CASSSGLAGVSGELFF

j_gene: TRBJ1-2
abundance: .
d_gene: .
v_gene: TRBV14
CDR3nt: TGTGCCAGCAGCCAAGGGCACTATGGCTACACCTTC
CDR3aa: CASSQGHYGYTF

j_gene: TRBJ1-5
abundance: .
d_gene: .
v_gene: TRBV20-1
CDR3nt: TGCAGTGCTAGTGCGGGAGGACGCAATCAGCCCCAGCATTTT
CDR3aa: CSASAGGRNQPQHF

j_gene: TRBJ1-2
abundance: .
d_gene: .
v_gene: TRBV19
CDR3nt: TGTGCCAGTAGTATAGATAGGACAGACGGTGGCTACACCTTC
CDR3aa: CASSIDRTDGGYTF

j_gene: TRBJ2-7
abundance: .
d_gene: TRBD1
v_gene: TRBV7-2
CDR3nt: TGTGCCAGCAGCTGGGGACAGGGGTCCTACGAGCAGTACTTC
CDR3aa: CASSWGQGSYEQYF

j_gene: TRBJ2-5
abundance: .
d_gene: TRBD2
v_gene: TRBV5-4
CDR3nt: TGTGCCAGCAGCGGTAGCGGGGCGAACGATGGGAGGTGGGAGACCCAGTACTTC
CDR3aa: CASSGSGANDGRWETQYF

j_gene: TRBJ2-4
abundance: .
d_gene: .
v_gene: TRBV6-5
CDR3nt: TGTGCCAGCAGTAGGGCGAGGCGAAACATTCAGTACTTC
CDR3aa: CASSRARRNIQYF